This entry lists 32 T cell receptor beta chains sequenced from one sample in a study of T cell responses to AZD1222 COVID-19 vaccine. Assay used: immunoSEQ multiplex PCR; TCRdb lists only in-frame clones, some missing. Among 120,000 or so clones listed, approximately 83% were seen once. The sequencing here drew on peripheral blood, taken on day 0 of AZD1222 vaccination. These receptors came from an adult in good health.

V gene TRBV28 combines with J gene TRBJ1-5; D is uncertain. V lost 4 bases, J lost 5 bases, and 6 bases lay in between. This CDR3 has 12 residues. Germline-derived CDR1 and CDR2 are MDHEN and SYDVKM. This CDR3 reads CASSSRDQPQHF. The CDR3, as DNA: TGTGCCAGCAGTTCGAGGGATCAGCCCCAGCATTTT.

This clone was seen more than once but under ten times. This chain joins TRBV4-2 and TRBJ2-3; maybe TRBD2 (6 bases). Trimming took 3 bases from V and 0 from J, leaving 13 bases between them. This CDR3 comprises 16 residues. Germline V gene data show CDR1 as LGHNA and CDR2 as YNFKEQ. CDR3 region: CASSQSAGTSTDTQYF. For the CDR3, the DNA is TGTGCCAGCAGCCAGTCAGCGGGTACTAGCACAGATACGCAGTATTTT.

This clone is a singleton in its sample. The CDR3 spells CASSQRLAGGAPGANVLTF. Here the CDR3 DNA reads TGTGCCAGCAGCCAACGTCTAGCGGGTGGGGCCCCTGGGGCCAACGTCCTGACTTTC. The V call is TRBV3-1 (or the pseudogene TRBV3-2), the J call TRBJ2-6; 8 bases agree with TRBD2. CDR1 is LGHDT and CDR2 is YNNKEL in the germline V gene (reference sequence). V trimming: 2 bases; J trimming: 2 bases; junction bases outside the gene matches: 11. The CDR3 has 19 residues.

The chain employs TRBV3-1 (or the pseudogene TRBV3-2) and TRBJ2-2; D is possibly TRBD2 (6 bases). The CDR3 runs to 17 residues. V lost 0 bases, J lost 6 bases, and 17 bases lay in between. Germline lookup yields CDR1 LGHDT and CDR2 YNNKEL (reference sequence). As DNA, the CDR3 is TGTGCCAGCAGCCAAGAAAGGCGGGCGGGATGGTCCGGGGAGCTGTTTTTT. Translation: CASSQERRAGWSGELFF.

Only one count was recorded for this clone. The J gene is TRBJ2-3, the V gene TRBV27; tentatively, D is TRBD1 (5 bases). Germline CDR1 and CDR2: MNHEY and SMNVEV (reference sequence). V gave up 4 bases and J gave up 2 bases, with 10 bases separating them. This CDR3 comprises 14 residues. The CDR3 protein is CASSWGRSTDTQYF. In DNA form, the CDR3 reads TGTGCCAGCAGTTGGGGCCGGTCCACAGATACGCAGTATTTT.

V usage is TRBV10-2 and J usage is TRBJ2-3; TRBD2 matches 8 bases. V shed 6 bases, J shed 10 bases, and the junction held 18 bases outside the gene matches. The CDR3 is 16 amino acids. The germline CDR1 and CDR2 sequences are WSHSY and SAAADI. CDR3 protein: CASREPREGMVGPQYF. CDR3 DNA sequence: TGCGCCAGCAGAGAACCCCGGGAGGGTATGGTCGGGCCGCAGTATTTT.

The chain has TRBV6-2 or TRBV6-3 and TRBJ1-1; 7 bases line up with TRBD1. V was clipped by 7 bases and J by 5 bases; unmatched bases: 13. The CDR3 totals 15 residues. Germline V gives CDR1 MNHEY, CDR2 SVGEGT. In nucleotides, the CDR3 is TGTGCCAGCAACCCCAGGGGGGGGTTATTGACTGAAGCTTTCTTT. Protein sequence: CASNPRGGLLTEAFF.

Here the CDR3 DNA reads TGTGCCAGCCATACCGCACTAGCGGGTCGCTACGAGCAGTACTTC. Translation gives CASHTALAGRYEQYF. The chain is built from TRBV6-5 and TRBJ2-7; 9 nucleotides line up with TRBD2. This CDR3 has 15 amino acids. The J segment lost 3 bases and the V segment lost 8 bases, leaving 11 bases of the junction unmatched. Germline CDR1 and CDR2: MNHEY and SVGAGI.

The chain uses TRBV6-5 and TRBJ2-3; possibly TRBD1 for D (6 bases). The CDR3 has 14 amino acids. Germline V gives CDR1 MNHEY, CDR2 SVGAGI. Trimming pared 7 bases from V and 4 bases from J, leaving 15 bases between. CDR3 protein: CASNRDPSSDTQYF. The DNA for the CDR3 is TGTGCCAGCAACAGGGACCCGAGCTCAGATACGCAGTATTTT.

The chain employs TRBV19 and TRBJ1-5, with 11 positions matching TRBD1. The CDR3 contains 15 residues. Looked up from germline, CDR1 is LNHDA and CDR2 is SQIVND (reference sequence). The V and J ends lost 8 bases and 9 bases, in that order; junction bases with no gene match: 12. This chain's CDR3 is CASQTGQGVLRPQHF. The CDR3 DNA sequence: TGTGCCAGTCAAACGGGACAGGGGGTTTTAAGGCCCCAGCATTTT.

The CDR3 spells CASSMTSGGVETQYF. CDR3 in DNA: TGCGCCAGCAGCATGACTAGCGGGGGGGTAGAGACCCAGTACTTC. The chain has TRBV5-1 and TRBJ2-5, with 14 bases that match TRBD2. The trim removed 4 bases at V and 4 bases at J, leaving 3 bases unmatched. The CDR3 is 15 residues long. CDR1 and CDR2 from the germline V gene are SGHRS and YFSETQ.

The V gene is TRBV19, the J gene TRBJ1-5, with D unclear. Trimming took 0 bases from V and 12 from J, leaving 18 bases between them. The CDR3 runs to 15 residues. Germline V gives CDR1 LNHDA, CDR2 SQIVND (reference sequence). The DNA of the CDR3 is TGTGCCAGTAGTATAGATAGAACGTCCTCACCGGGCCAGCATTTT. Translation gives CASSIDRTSSPGQHF.

This clone occurred once. The rearrangement joins TRBV4-1 to TRBJ2-2; D is unresolved. Germline CDR1 MGHRA, CDR2 YSYEKL. Trimming stripped 0 bases from V and 0 bases from J, with 8 bases between. The CDR3 is 16 amino acids. CDR3 coding DNA: TGCGCCAGCAGCCAAGATGTAGAGACGAACACCGGGGAGCTGTTTTTT. Translated: CASSQDVETNTGELFF.

The genes are TRBV18 and TRBJ1-2, with a weak D call TRBD1 (6 bases). The V and J ends lost 3 bases and 8 bases respectively, with 13 bases between them. Germline CDR1 reads KGHSH; CDR2 reads LQKENI. This CDR3 comprises 13 residues. The CDR3 loop is CASSPKERGGYTF. Here the CDR3 DNA reads TGTGCCAGCTCACCGAAGGAGAGGGGGGGCTACACCTTC.

The rearrangement uses TRBV6-5 and TRBJ2-1, with TRBD1 matching over 11 bases. The CDR3 contains 15 residues. Germline CDR1 MNHEY, CDR2 SVGAGI. The V gene end was trimmed by 5 bases and the J gene end by 8 bases; junction bases not matched to a gene: 8. The DNA for the CDR3 is TGTGCCAGCAGTCGAGGGACAGGGGGATTCTATGAGCAGTTCTTC. This codes for CASSRGTGGFYEQFF.

The V and J genes are TRBV5-1 and TRBJ2-5; 11 positions agree with TRBD2. CDR3 length: 15 residues. V dropped 1 base and J dropped 5; count of bases not matched to a gene: 4. Looked up from germline, CDR1 is SGHRS and CDR2 is YFSETQ. CDR3 nucleotide sequence: TGCGCCAGCAGCTTGTCGGCTAGCGGGGGGGAGACCCAGTACTTC. Encoded protein: CASSLSASGGETQYF.

The rearrangement links TRBV27 to TRBJ1-3; D is perhaps TRBD1 (6 bases). The V end lost 5 bases, the J end lost 8 bases, and 16 bases lay between the germline ends. CDR1 and CDR2 (germline): MNHEY, SMNVEV (reference sequence). The CDR3 is 14 amino acids. For the CDR3, the DNA is TGTGCCAGCAGTACAGCCTCCACAGGGTACACCATATATTTT. Translation: CASSTASTGYTIYF.

V usage is TRBV12-3 or TRBV12-4 and J usage is TRBJ1-1; D gene unclear. CDR3 length: 12 residues. Trimming left V 7 bases short and J 7 bases short, with 13 bases between. CDR3 coding DNA: TGTGCCAGCAACACGGAGAGATTTGAAGCTTTCTTT. Translated, it gives CASNTERFEAFF.

This sequence joins TRBV18 and TRBJ2-5, with 11 nucleotides matching TRBD2. J was trimmed by 4 bases and V by 5 bases; bases with no gene match: 3. Germline loops: CDR1 KGHSH, CDR2 LQKENI. CDR3 length: 14 amino acids. The CDR3: CASSWGTSGETQYF. The CDR3 DNA is TGTGCCAGCTCATGGGGGACTAGCGGAGAGACCCAGTACTTC.

V gene TRBV3-1 (or the pseudogene TRBV3-2) combines with J gene TRBJ1-1, with D unclear. The CDR3 runs to 15 residues. Germline V gene data show CDR1 as LGHDT and CDR2 as YNNKEL (reference sequence). Trimming stripped 4 bases from V and 8 bases from J, with 20 bases between. CDR3 protein: CASSPNPDTAAEAFF. The CDR3 DNA reads TGTGCCAGCAGCCCCAACCCCGATACCGCGGCAGAAGCTTTCTTT.

The V and J genes are TRBV23-1 and TRBJ1-2; D is uncertain. TRBV23-1 qualifies as an ORF whose function is uncertain. V was clipped by 0 bases and J by 7 bases, with 18 bases between them. This CDR3 has 16 amino acids. CDR3 DNA: TGCGCCAGCAGTCAATCATGGGTGCCCCCCGGGAGTGGCTACACCTTC. It yields the protein CASSQSWVPPGSGYTF.

This clone appeared once. This chain links TRBV14 with TRBJ1-3; tentative D call: TRBD1 (5 bases). Trimming removed 0 bases at V and 1 base at J, with 13 bases between. This CDR3 region has 17 residues. CDR1 is SGHDN and CDR2 is FVKESK in the germline V gene. DNA for the CDR3: TGTGCCAGCAGCCAAGATGGAGGGACGGTGTCTGGAAACACCATATATTTT. Its protein is CASSQDGGTVSGNTIYF. Based on the CDR3 plus reference TRBV14 and TRBJ1-3, the full variable domain is EAGVTQFPSHSVIEKGQTVTLRCDPISGHDNLYWYRRVMGKEIKFLLHFVKESKQDESGMPNNRFLAERTGGTYSTLKVQPAELEDSGVYFCASSQDGGTVSGNTIYFGEGSWLTVV.

The rearrangement uses TRBV15 and TRBJ2-3; D not certain. This CDR3 is 14 amino acids long. Between the trimmed V and J ends, which lost 0 bases and 7 bases, there was a span of 11 bases. Germline loops: CDR1 LNHNV, CDR2 YYDKDF (reference sequence). CDR3 in amino acids: CATSRDPVDNTQYF. In DNA, the CDR3 is TGTGCCACCAGCAGAGATCCTGTGGATAATACGCAGTATTTT.

The chain uses TRBV9 and TRBJ1-3, with D uncertain. Trimming removed 0 bases at V and 1 base at J, with 8 bases between. Germline V lookup: CDR1 SGDLS, CDR2 YYNGEE. This CDR3 contains 15 residues. In DNA form, the CDR3 reads TGTGCCAGCAGCGTAGCCCCTAGGTCTGGAAACACCATATATTTT. Translation gives CASSVAPRSGNTIYF.

The rearrangement joins TRBV27 to TRBJ2-7, with TRBD1 matching 8 bases. Germline CDR1 is MNHEY and CDR2 is SMNVEV (reference sequence). V shed 2 bases, J shed 4 bases, and the junction held 7 bases outside the gene matches. This CDR3 region has 15 residues. CDR3 sequence reads: CASSLAPGGWYEQYF. DNA of the CDR3: TGTGCCAGCAGTTTAGCCCCAGGGGGCTGGTACGAGCAGTACTTC.

The V gene is TRBV12-3 or TRBV12-4, the J gene TRBJ2-7; no clear D gene. Trimming removed 3 bases from V and 2 bases from J, with 8 bases in between. The CDR3 has 13 amino acids. In nucleotides, the CDR3 is TGTGCCAGCAGTTTGGGAAAGACCTACGAGCAGTACTTC. As protein: CASSLGKTYEQYF.

In DNA form, the CDR3 reads TGTGCCAGCAGTGACGGAGGTGTCTACGAGCAGTACTTC. It yields the protein CASSDGGVYEQYF. The chain employs TRBV6-2 or TRBV6-3 and TRBJ2-7, with a tentative D call TRBD2 (5 bases). The germline CDR1 and CDR2 sequences are MNHEY and SVGEGT. V dropped 5 bases and J dropped 3 bases, with 11 bases sitting between them. This CDR3 is 13 amino acids long.

This chain connects TRBV9 to TRBJ1-4; D possibly corresponds to TRBD1 (6 bases). This CDR3 spans 15 amino acids. Germline-derived CDR1 and CDR2 are SGDLS and YYNGEE. The V end was cut by 2 bases, the J end by 3 bases, with 11 bases between. The CDR3 DNA reads TGTGCCAGCAGCGTTACAGGGACATCTAATGAAAAACTGTTTTTT. The encoded protein is CASSVTGTSNEKLFF.

V and J are TRBV5-1 and TRBJ2-7; D is uncertain. The V gene lost 0 bases and the J gene lost 2 bases, with 0 bases spanning the gap. Germline CDR1 and CDR2: SGHRS and YFSETQ. The CDR3 has 11 residues. This CDR3 is CASSLAYEQYF. CDR3 coding DNA: TGCGCCAGCAGCTTGGCCTACGAGCAGTACTTC.

The chain recombines TRBV5-1 with TRBJ1-2; weak D call: TRBD1 (6 bases). The CDR3 extends over 15 amino acids. CDR1 is SGHRS, CDR2 YFSETQ, per germline. V lost 0 bases and J lost 8, with 17 bases in between. CDR3 loop: CASSLASTGNVGYTF. CDR3 DNA: TGCGCCAGCAGCTTGGCCTCTACAGGGAACGTCGGCTACACCTTC. The full variable domain, rest sourced from reference TRBV5-1 and TRBJ1-2, is KAGVTQTPRYLIKTRGQQVTLSCSPISGHRSVSWYQQTPGQGLQFLFEYFSETQRNKGNFPGRFSGRQFSNSRSEMNVSTLELGDSALYLCASSLASTGNVGYTFGSGTRLTVV.

The gene calls are TRBV5-6 and TRBJ2-7, with D perhaps TRBD1 (5 bases). The CDR3 runs 16 residues. Trimming removed 4 bases from V and 3 bases from J, with 20 bases in between. Germline V gene data show CDR1 as SGHDT and CDR2 as YYEEEE. CDR3 amino acids: CASSNRRSGRLYEQYF. The CDR3 coding sequence is TGTGCCAGCAGCAACAGGCGGTCAGGGCGACTCTACGAGCAGTACTTC.

The rearrangement joins TRBV7-2 to TRBJ2-3, with 9 nucleotides matching TRBD2. J lost 3 bases, V lost 5 bases, and 6 bases had no gene match. The CDR3 has 15 residues. CDR1 and CDR2 (germline): SGHTA, FQGNSA. CDR3 bases: TGTGCCAGCAGCCCTCTAGCGGGGACTACAGATACGCAGTATTTT. This gives the protein CASSPLAGTTDTQYF. The variable domain in full, with the rest retrieved from reference TRBV7-2 and TRBJ2-3, is GAGVSQSPSNKVTEKGKDVELRCDPISGHTALYWYRQSLGQGLEFLIYFQGNSAPDKSGLPSDRFSAERTGGSVSTLTIQRTQQEDSAVYLCASSPLAGTTDTQYFGPGTRLTVL.